This T cell receptor beta chain derives from a study of cytomegalovirus exposure and HLA in healthy donors. The wider study: The Caucasian-associated ancestry cluster contained about 80% of the 398 genotyped donors.

The CDR3 has 18 residues. After removal of 5 bases from V and 0 bases from J, the junction contained 5 bases not matched to a gene. CDR1 is MNHEY and CDR2 is SMNVEV in the germline V gene (reference sequence). Of note for this clone: The antigen is unknown.

Study observations and caveats: Differences between HLA loci emerged in a later analysis of TCR association rates, with DRB1 most and HLA-C fewest. CMV antigen specificity of a few CMV-associated chains was confirmed in vitro. In a later analysis, HLA-associated beta chains showed higher expansion and lower generation probabilities than comparable chains.

Primers included in the PCR were 60 Vbeta and 13 Jbeta primers. The data were produced by immunoSEQ multiplex PCR, yet TCRdb's version contains in-frame clones alone and is incomplete. The sample features about 140,000 clones, with 2% to 2.5% in its top ten. Sequenced input: PBMCs. The chain uses TRBV27 and TRBJ2-2, with TRBD2 identical over 14 bases. This clonotype originated in a young woman in good health and CMV-seronegative. The CDR3 region is CASSIPGLAGANTGELFF. The CDR3 nucleotides are TGTGCCAGCAGTATCCCGGGACTAGCGGGAGCGAACACCGGGGAGCTGTTTTTT.